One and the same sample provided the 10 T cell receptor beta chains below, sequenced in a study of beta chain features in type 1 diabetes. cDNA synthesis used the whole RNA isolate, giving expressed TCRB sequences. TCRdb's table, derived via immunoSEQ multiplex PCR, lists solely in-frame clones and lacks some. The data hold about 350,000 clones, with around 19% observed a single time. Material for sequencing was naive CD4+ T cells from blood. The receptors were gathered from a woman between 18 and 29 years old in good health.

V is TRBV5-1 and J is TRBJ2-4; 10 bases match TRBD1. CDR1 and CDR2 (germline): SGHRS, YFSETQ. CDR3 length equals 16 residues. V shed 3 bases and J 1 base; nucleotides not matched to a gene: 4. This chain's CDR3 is CASSSPGQGAKNIQYF. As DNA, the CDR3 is TGCGCCAGCAGCTCACCGGGACAGGGGGCCAAAAACATTCAGTACTTC. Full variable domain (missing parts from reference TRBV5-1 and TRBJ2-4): KAGVTQTPRYLIKTRGQQVTLSCSPISGHRSVSWYQQTPGQGLQFLFEYFSETQRNKGNFPGRFSGRQFSNSRSEMNVSTLELGDSALYLCASSSPGQGAKNIQYFGAGTRLSVL.

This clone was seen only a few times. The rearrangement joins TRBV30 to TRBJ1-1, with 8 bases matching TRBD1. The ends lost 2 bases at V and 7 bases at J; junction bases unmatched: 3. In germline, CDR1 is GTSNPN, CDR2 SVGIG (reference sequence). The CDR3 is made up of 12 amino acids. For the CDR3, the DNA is TGTGCCTGGAGTCGGACAGGGCTTGAAGCTTTCTTT. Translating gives CAWSRTGLEAFF.

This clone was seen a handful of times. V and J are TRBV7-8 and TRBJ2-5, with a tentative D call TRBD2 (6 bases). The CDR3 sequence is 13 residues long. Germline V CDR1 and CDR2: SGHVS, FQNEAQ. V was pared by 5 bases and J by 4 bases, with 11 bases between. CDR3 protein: CASSRGLRETQYF. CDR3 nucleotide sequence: TGTGCCAGCAGCCGAGGACTACGAGAGACCCAGTACTTC. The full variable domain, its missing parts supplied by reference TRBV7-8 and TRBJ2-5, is GAGVSQSPRYKVAKRGQDVALRCDPISGHVSLFWYQQALGQGPEFLTYFQNEAQLDKSGLPSDRFFAERPEGSVSTLKIQRTQQEDSAVYLCASSRGLRETQYFGPGTRLLVL.

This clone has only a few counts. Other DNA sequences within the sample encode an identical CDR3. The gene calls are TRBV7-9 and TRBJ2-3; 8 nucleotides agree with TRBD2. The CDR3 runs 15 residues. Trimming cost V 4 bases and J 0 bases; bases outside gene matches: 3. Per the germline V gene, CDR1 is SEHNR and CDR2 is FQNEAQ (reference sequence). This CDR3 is CASSSLAGSTDTQYF. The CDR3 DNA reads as TGTGCCAGCAGCTCGTTAGCGGGGAGCACAGATACGCAGTATTTT.

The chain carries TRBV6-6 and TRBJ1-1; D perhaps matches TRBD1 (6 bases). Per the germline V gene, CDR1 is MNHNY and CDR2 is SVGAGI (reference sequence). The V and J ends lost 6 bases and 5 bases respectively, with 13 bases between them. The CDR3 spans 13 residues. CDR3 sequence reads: CASSLQGETEAFF. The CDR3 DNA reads TGTGCCAGCAGCCTACAGGGAGAAACTGAAGCTTTCTTT.

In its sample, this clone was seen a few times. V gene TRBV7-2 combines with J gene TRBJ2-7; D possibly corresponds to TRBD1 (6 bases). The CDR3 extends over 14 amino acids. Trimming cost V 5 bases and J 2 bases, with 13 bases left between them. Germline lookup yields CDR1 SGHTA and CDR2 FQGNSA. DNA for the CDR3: TGTGCCAGCAGCATGGACAGCATGACCTACGAGCAGTACTTC. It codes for CASSMDSMTYEQYF.

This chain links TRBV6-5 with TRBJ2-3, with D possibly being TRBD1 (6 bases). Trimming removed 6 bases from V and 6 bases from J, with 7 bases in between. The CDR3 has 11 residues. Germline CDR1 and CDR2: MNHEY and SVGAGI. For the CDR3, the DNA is TGTGCCAGCAGCCAGGGGGATACGCAGTATTTT. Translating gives CASSQGDTQYF.

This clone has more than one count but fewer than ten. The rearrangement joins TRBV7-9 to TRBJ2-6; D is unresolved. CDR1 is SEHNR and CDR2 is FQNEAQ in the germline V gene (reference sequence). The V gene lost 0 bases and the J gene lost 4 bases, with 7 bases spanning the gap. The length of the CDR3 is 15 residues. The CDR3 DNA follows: TGTGCCAGCAGCTTAGCCGGCGGAGGGGCCAACGTCCTGACTTTC. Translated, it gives CASSLAGGGANVLTF.

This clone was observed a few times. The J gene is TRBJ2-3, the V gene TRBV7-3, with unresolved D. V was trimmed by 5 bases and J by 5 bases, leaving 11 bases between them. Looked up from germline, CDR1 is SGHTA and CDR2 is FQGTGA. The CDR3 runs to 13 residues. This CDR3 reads CASSRSYRDTQYF. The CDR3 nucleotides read TGTGCCAGCAGCCGGTCCTATCGAGATACGCAGTATTTT.

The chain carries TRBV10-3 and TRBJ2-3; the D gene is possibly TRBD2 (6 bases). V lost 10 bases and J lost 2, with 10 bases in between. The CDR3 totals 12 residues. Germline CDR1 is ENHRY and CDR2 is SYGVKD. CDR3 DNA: TGTGCCACCGGGGGTGACACAGATACGCAGTATTTT. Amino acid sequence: CATGGDTDTQYF.